This T cell receptor beta chain was captured by sequencing in a study of T cell repertoires in cytomegalovirus infection. TCRdb redid the calling of the reads with MiXCR, one entry per CDR3 protein. In the table there are 310,000 or so distinct CDR3 sequences, approximately 8.9% of which are singletons. This clonotype was seen a handful of times. No antigen is known for it. Study outcomes and limitations: The response measured ex vivo was dominated by TCR beta clonotypes (HLA-C-restricted and CMV-specific). Cumulative frequency (of public TCR beta family members) identified carriers of CMV plus the relevant HLA.

Input material: PBMCs. The TCR was taken from a human donor in good health (CMV status not recorded). Some clones in this sample may be carry-over from other donors' samples.

CDR3 nucleotide sequence: TGTGCCAGCTTAAGGGGGCAAGAGACCCAGTACTTC. It translates to CASLRGQETQYF. The chain is built from TRBV2 and TRBJ2-5, with a possible D match to TRBD1 (6 bases). Germline assignment: CDR1 SNHLY and CDR2 FYNNEI. V was cut by 8 bases and J by 2 bases, with 9 bases left in between. This CDR3 contains 12 residues. Combining the CDR3 with reference TRBV2 and TRBJ2-5 gives the whole variable domain EPEVTQTPSHQVTQMGQEVILRCVPISNHLYFYWYRQILGQKVEFLVSFYNNEISEKSEIFDDQFSVERPDGSNFTLKIRSTKLEDSAMYFCASLRGQETQYFGPGTRLLVL.